The rows below give T cell receptor beta chains drawn from one sample of a study of blood T cells in healthy people across ages. TCRdb recomputed calls from the 5' RACE reads with MiXCR, one row per CDR3 protein. The sample lists around 1,700,000 distinct CDR3 sequences, roughly 30% seen once, with 6.5% to 8.5% in the top ten. Specimen: blood. The source of these receptors is a woman aged 25-40 years in good health. Both conserved end residues are part of each CDR3. The D gene is left open where the match is weak. Clone size is stated in some rows and not others, as once, few, many or a class when expanded.

CDR3aa: CASRPSSYNPPLHF
CDR3nt: TGTGCCAGCAGACCAAGCTCCTATAATCCACCCCTCCACTTT
j_gene: TRBJ1-6
d_gene: NA
v_gene: TRBV12-3/TRBV12-4
abundance: NA

CDR3aa: CASSLDPRYEQYF
CDR3nt: TGTGCCAGCAGCTTAGACCCGAGGTACGAGCAGTACTTC
j_gene: TRBJ2-7
d_gene: NA
v_gene: TRBV7-2
abundance: NA

CDR3aa: CASSGSQDTQYF
CDR3nt: TGCGCCAGCAGCGGCTCCCAGGATACGCAGTATTTT
j_gene: TRBJ2-3
d_gene: NA
v_gene: TRBV5-1
abundance: NA

CDR3aa: CASSDASGRRGEQFF
CDR3nt: TGTGCCAGCAGTGACGCTAGCGGGAGGCGAGGGGAGCAGTTCTTC
j_gene: TRBJ2-1
d_gene: TRBD2
v_gene: TRBV6-4
abundance: many

CDR3aa: CASARASVQETQYF
CDR3nt: TGTGCCAGCGCGAGGGCCAGTGTCCAAGAGACCCAGTACTTC
j_gene: TRBJ2-5
d_gene: NA
v_gene: TRBV7-2
abundance: NA

CDR3aa: CASSGGGNVEVEQFF
CDR3nt: TGCGCCAGCAGCGGTGGCGGTAACGTGGAGGTTGAGCAGTTCTTC
j_gene: TRBJ2-1
d_gene: NA
v_gene: TRBV5-1
abundance: NA

CDR3aa: CAISESGQTNIQYF
CDR3nt: TGTGCCATCAGTGAGTCGGGACAGACAAACATTCAGTACTTC
j_gene: TRBJ2-4
d_gene: TRBD1
v_gene: TRBV10-3
abundance: many

CDR3aa: CASSQSGVLETQYF
CDR3nt: TGTGCCAGCAGCCAGTCCGGGGTCCTCGAGACCCAGTACTTC
j_gene: TRBJ2-5
d_gene: NA
v_gene: TRBV7-2
abundance: NA

CDR3aa: CASSQTGPNEKLFF
CDR3nt: TGCGCCAGCAGCCAGACAGGACCTAATGAAAAACTGTTTTTT
j_gene: TRBJ1-4
d_gene: NA
v_gene: TRBV4-1
abundance: many

CDR3aa: CASSYSNRGTTEAFF
CDR3nt: TGTGCCAGCAGTTACTCGAACAGAGGAACCACTGAAGCTTTCTTT
j_gene: TRBJ1-1
d_gene: NA
v_gene: TRBV6-5
abundance: NA

CDR3aa: CASSLLEDRGSYEQYF
CDR3nt: TGTGCCAGCAGTTTATTAGAGGACAGGGGTTCCTACGAGCAGTACTTC
j_gene: TRBJ2-7
d_gene: TRBD1
v_gene: TRBV28
abundance: NA

CDR3aa: CATNKLTSGRPTGTDTQYF
CDR3nt: TGTGCCACGAACAAACTGACTAGCGGGAGACCTACTGGCACAGATACGCAGTATTTT
j_gene: TRBJ2-3
d_gene: TRBD2
v_gene: TRBV24-1
abundance: NA

CDR3aa: CASAEGGLNEQFF
CDR3nt: TGTGCCAGCGCCGAGGGGGGTTTGAATGAGCAGTTCTTC
j_gene: TRBJ2-1
d_gene: NA
v_gene: TRBV25-1
abundance: NA

CDR3aa: CASSERRTSGKETQYF
CDR3nt: TGCGCCAGCAGTGAGCGAAGGACTAGCGGGAAAGAGACCCAGTACTTC
j_gene: TRBJ2-5
d_gene: TRBD2
v_gene: TRBV10-2
abundance: many

CDR3aa: CSARPGGAEIQDTRYF
CDR3nt: TGCAGTGCCCGACCGGGGGGAGCGGAGATTCAAGATACGCGGTATTTT
j_gene: TRBJ2-3
d_gene: TRBD2
v_gene: TRBV20-1
abundance: NA

CDR3aa: CANSLGAVLETQYF
CDR3nt: TGTGCCAACAGCTTAGGAGCGGTGTTAGAGACCCAGTACTTC
j_gene: TRBJ2-5
d_gene: NA
v_gene: TRBV11-2
abundance: NA

CDR3aa: CASSLFSPGLPMSTDTQYF
CDR3nt: TGTGCCAGCAGTTTATTCTCGCCGGGACTCCCTATGAGCACAGATACGCAGTATTTT
j_gene: TRBJ2-3
d_gene: NA
v_gene: TRBV12-3/TRBV12-4
abundance: NA

CDR3aa: CASSSPSSGGGYEQYF
CDR3nt: TGTGCCAGCAGTTCCCCTTCTAGCGGGGGAGGATACGAGCAGTACTTC
j_gene: TRBJ2-7
d_gene: TRBD2
v_gene: TRBV6-2/TRBV6-3
abundance: NA

CDR3aa: CASSVDQGTQYF
CDR3nt: TGTGCCAGCAGCGTAGACCAAGGGACCCAGTACTTC
j_gene: TRBJ2-5
d_gene: NA
v_gene: TRBV9
abundance: NA

CDR3aa: CASSWSRGLYGCTF
CDR3nt: TGTGCCAGCAGTTGGAGCCGGGGACTCTATGGCTGCACCTTC
j_gene: TRBJ1-2
d_gene: NA
v_gene: TRBV12-3/TRBV12-4
abundance: NA

CDR3aa: CASSESGEYEQYF
CDR3nt: TGTGCCAGCAGTGAGTCCGGGGAGTACGAGCAGTACTTC
j_gene: TRBJ2-7
d_gene: NA
v_gene: TRBV6-1
abundance: few

CDR3aa: CASSTGTAAEAFF
CDR3nt: TGTGCCAGCAGCACTGGGACAGCCGCTGAAGCTTTCTTT
j_gene: TRBJ1-1
d_gene: TRBD1
v_gene: TRBV5-4
abundance: NA

CDR3aa: CASSGGLGTGIYEQYF
CDR3nt: TGTGCCAGCAGTGGAGGACTCGGGACAGGGATCTACGAGCAGTACTTC
j_gene: TRBJ2-7
d_gene: TRBD1
v_gene: TRBV6-1
abundance: NA

CDR3aa: CSVVLAGVYEQYF
CDR3nt: TGCAGCGTGGTCCTAGCGGGAGTCTACGAGCAGTACTTC
j_gene: TRBJ2-7
d_gene: TRBD2
v_gene: TRBV29-1
abundance: many

CDR3aa: CASSHLEPGEQFF
CDR3nt: TGTGCCAGCAGCCATCTAGAGCCGGGTGAGCAGTTCTTC
j_gene: TRBJ2-1
d_gene: NA
v_gene: TRBV11-1
abundance: NA

CDR3aa: CASSDLTGNYGYTF
CDR3nt: TGTGCCAGCAGTGACCTGACAGGGAACTATGGCTACACCTTC
j_gene: TRBJ1-2
d_gene: TRBD1
v_gene: TRBV25-1
abundance: many